Following are 22 T cell receptor beta chains from one sample sequenced in a study of blood T cell repertoires in COVID-19. Libraries were prepared by immunoSEQ multiplex PCR; TCRdb keeps only in-frame clonotypes and omits some of them. The table records just over 350,000 clones, 86% of them present only once. The specimen was peripheral blood. Every receptor here comes from a woman aged 60-75 years with COVID-19, enrolled during active disease.

This CDR3 reads CASRLARGGNYGYTF. The CDR3 region has the DNA TGTGCCAGTAGACTCGCCAGGGGCGGCAACTATGGCTACACCTTC. This chain links TRBV19 with TRBJ1-2; a possible D gene is TRBD1 (6 bases). The CDR3 covers 15 residues. CDR1 is LNHDA and CDR2 is SQIVND in the germline V gene (reference sequence). V dropped 6 bases and J dropped 2 bases, with 16 bases sitting between them.

The gene calls are TRBV2 and TRBJ2-2; 7 bases agree with TRBD2. Trimming took 8 bases from V and 1 from J; bases not matched to a gene: 4. Germline CDR1 and CDR2: SNHLY and FYNNEI. The CDR3 is 14 residues long. DNA of the CDR3: TGTGCCAGCGGGGAGGGGAGGAACACCGGGGAGCTGTTTTTT. Residues: CASGEGRNTGELFF.

The rearrangement uses TRBV5-8 and TRBJ2-7; D may be TRBD1 (5 bases). Germline loops: CDR1 SGHTS, CDR2 YDEGEE. There are 15 residues in the CDR3. The germline V and J ends were trimmed by 4 bases and 6 bases, with 20 bases remaining between them. The CDR3 is CASSPEVARASEQYF. CDR3 sequence (DNA): TGTGCCAGCAGCCCGGAAGTTGCCAGGGCGTCCGAGCAGTACTTC.

CDR3 sequence: CASSVGQGDTEAFF. The CDR3 DNA reads TGTGCCAGCAGCGTAGGGCAGGGGGACACTGAAGCTTTCTTT. The V gene is TRBV9, the J gene TRBJ1-1; 7 nucleotides agree with TRBD1. There are 14 residues in the CDR3. V dropped 0 bases and J dropped 3; count of bases not matched to a gene: 2. Germline CDR1 SGDLS, CDR2 YYNGEE.

Remarks on this clone: Other nucleotide sequences in the sample specify the same CDR3. The CDR3 loop reads CASSFRNTEAFF. The DNA for the CDR3 is TGTGCCAGCAGTTTTAGGAACACTGAAGCTTTCTTT. The chain uses TRBV12-3 or TRBV12-4 and TRBJ1-1; D uncertain. Between the trimmed V and J ends, which lost 3 bases and 1 base, there was a span of 3 bases. This CDR3 comprises 12 residues.

J is TRBJ1-4 and V is TRBV4-1, with no clear D. Trimming took 4 bases from V and 6 from J, leaving 9 bases between them. This CDR3 region has 13 residues. Germline-derived CDR1 and CDR2 are MGHRA and YSYEKL. In nucleotides, the CDR3 is TGCGCCAGCAGCCGCCTCGCGGATGAAAAACTGTTTTTT. Protein product: CASSRLADEKLFF.

The chain has TRBV30 and TRBJ1-3; 12 positions match TRBD1. The CDR3 is 21 amino acids. CDR1 and CDR2 (germline): GTSNPN, SVGIG (reference sequence). The V and J ends lost 6 bases and 1 base, in that order; junction bases with no gene match: 22. CDR3 sequence (DNA): TGTGCCTGTGATTTTGCTGGGACAGGGGGCGGATCGTCGATATCTGGAAACACCATATATTTT. It specifies CACDFAGTGGGSSISGNTIYF. The entire variable domain, with the rest obtained from reference TRBV30 and TRBJ1-3, is as follows: SQTIHQWPATLVQPVGSPLSLECTVEGTSNPNLYWYRQAAGRGLQLLFYSVGIGQISSEVPQNLSASRPQDRQFILSSKKLLLSDSGFYLCACDFAGTGGGSSISGNTIYFGEGSWLTVV.

This clone was seen once. The CDR3 is CASSLEGIAGGFRDSEAFF. The CDR3 DNA is TGTGCCAGCAGCTTGGAAGGGATCGCAGGGGGTTTCAGGGACAGTGAAGCTTTCTTT. This rearrangement joins TRBV5-4 to TRBJ1-1, with TRBD1 matching over 7 bases. CDR1 and CDR2 from the germline V gene are SGHNT and YYREEE (reference sequence). The CDR3 length is 19 residues. V lost 0 bases and J lost 7; bases outside the gene matches: 21.

The chain links TRBV18 to TRBJ2-7; D may be TRBD2 (5 bases). The V gene lost 2 bases and the J gene lost 2 bases, with 10 bases spanning the gap. The CDR3 spans 14 residues. Looked up from germline, CDR1 is KGHSH and CDR2 is LQKENI. The CDR3 sequence is CASSPAGGPYEQYF. CDR3 DNA: TGTGCCAGCTCACCAGCGGGTGGCCCCTACGAGCAGTACTTC.

This chain links TRBV18 with TRBJ2-5, with 7 bases that match TRBD1. The germline gives CDR1 KGHSH, CDR2 LQKENI. This CDR3 comprises 16 residues. The trim removed 6 bases at V and 1 base at J, leaving 11 bases unmatched. The CDR3 DNA is TGTGCCAGCTCCCGATCCCCCAGGACAGGCCAAGAGACCCAGTACTTC. Translation gives CASSRSPRTGQETQYF.

This chain links TRBV7-6 with TRBJ1-1; 10 bases match TRBD1. Germline V gene sequence: CDR1 SGHVS, CDR2 FNYEAQ. CDR3 length: 16 amino acids. The V segment lost 5 bases and the J segment 6 bases; nucleotides outside the gene matches: 12. The CDR3 DNA reads as TGTGCCAGCAGCCCTGGGGGCGGACAGGGGGTCCCTGAAGCTTTCTTT. It specifies CASSPGGGQGVPEAFF.

This clone was seen just once. The chain uses TRBV10-3 and TRBJ2-4; 7 bases line up with TRBD1. The V gene end was trimmed by 10 bases and the J gene end by 7 bases; junction bases not matched to a gene: 7. The CDR3 runs 12 residues. CDR1 and CDR2 (germline): ENHRY, SYGVKD. The CDR3: CATSDRENIQYF. DNA of the CDR3: TGTGCCACCTCCGACAGGGAGAACATTCAGTACTTC.

The chain uses TRBV6-6 and TRBJ2-7; D perhaps matches TRBD2 (6 bases). The CDR3 sequence is 13 residues long. V was cut by 6 bases and J by 2 bases, with 11 bases left in between. Germline V CDR1 and CDR2: MNHNY, SVGAGI (reference sequence). The CDR3 region is CASRRDLTYEQYF. The CDR3 DNA reads as TGTGCCAGCAGGAGGGACTTAACCTACGAGCAGTACTTC.

The genes are TRBV29-1 and TRBJ2-7; a weak D match, TRBD2 (5 bases). The CDR3 sequence is 11 residues long. Trimming removed 5 bases from V and 1 base from J, with 6 bases in between. Germline CDR1 reads SQVTM; CDR2 reads ANQGSEA. The CDR3 loop is CSVRGSYEQYF. CDR3 sequence (DNA): TGCAGCGTTCGGGGTTCCTACGAGCAGTACTTC.

The chain combines TRBV4-3 with TRBJ2-1, with TRBD2 matching over 7 bases. Germline V gene lookup returns CDR1 LGHNA and CDR2 YSLEER. The CDR3 is 16 residues long. J gave up 2 bases and V 4 bases, and 8 bases lay outside the gene matches. The CDR3 reads CASSPGSGGAYNEQFF. CDR3 in DNA: TGCGCCAGCAGCCCTGGTTCGGGGGGAGCCTACAATGAGCAGTTCTTC.

The J gene is TRBJ2-7, the V gene TRBV2; 9 positions match TRBD2. The germline CDR1 and CDR2 sequences are SNHLY and FYNNEI. The CDR3 is 15 residues long. J gave up 0 bases and V 6 bases, and 6 bases lay outside the gene matches. The DNA of the CDR3 is TGTGCCAGCAGACAACAGCGGGGGGCCTCCTACGAGCAGTACTTC. Translating it yields CASRQQRGASYEQYF.

The chain joins TRBV19 to TRBJ1-1; D unresolved. This CDR3 spans 16 amino acids. CDR1 is LNHDA, CDR2 SQIVND, per germline (reference sequence). Trimming shortened V by 4 bases and J by 4 bases, and 19 bases separated the two germline ends. The CDR3 reads CASSTFRAEGGTEAFF. DNA for the CDR3: TGTGCCAGTAGTACGTTTCGGGCGGAAGGAGGCACTGAAGCTTTCTTT.

The genes are TRBV6-6 and TRBJ2-3, with 10 nucleotides matching TRBD2. The CDR3 consists of 15 residues. Germline lookup yields CDR1 MNHNY and CDR2 SVGAGI (reference sequence). J lost 3 bases, V lost 7 bases, and 7 bases had no gene match. This chain's CDR3 is CASNPSSGGTDTQYF. The CDR3 bases are TGTGCCAGCAACCCCTCTAGCGGGGGTACAGATACGCAGTATTTT.

This clone was seen only a few times. The J gene is TRBJ1-3, the V gene TRBV5-1; a weak D match, TRBD1 (6 bases). V was pared by 4 bases and J by 0 bases, with 14 bases between. This CDR3 has 16 amino acids. CDR1 is SGHRS and CDR2 is YFSETQ in the germline V gene. The CDR3 sequence is CASSVQGSLSGNTIYF. Here the CDR3 DNA reads TGCGCCAGCAGCGTACAGGGAAGCCTCTCTGGAAACACCATATATTTT. Full variable domain (remainder filled in from reference TRBV5-1 and TRBJ1-3): KAGVTQTPRYLIKTRGQQVTLSCSPISGHRSVSWYQQTPGQGLQFLFEYFSETQRNKGNFPGRFSGRQFSNSRSEMNVSTLELGDSALYLCASSVQGSLSGNTIYFGEGSWLTVV.

J is TRBJ1-5 and V is TRBV6-5; D may be TRBD1 (6 bases). The CDR3 length is 14 residues. Trimming shortened V by 7 bases and J by 4 bases, and 14 bases separated the two germline ends. Germline assignment: CDR1 MNHEY and CDR2 SVGAGI. CDR3 DNA sequence: TGTGCCAGCACCCTCTGGGGGCTTAATCAGCCCCAGCATTTT. Its translation: CASTLWGLNQPQHF.

This chain connects TRBV7-3 to TRBJ2-5; the match to TRBD1 covers 10 bases. The trim removed 4 bases at V and 2 bases at J, leaving 4 bases unmatched. This CDR3 comprises 15 residues. Germline V gene sequence: CDR1 SGHTA, CDR2 FQGTGA. The CDR3 coding sequence is TGTGCCAGCAGCTCCGGGACAGGGGCACAAGAGACCCAGTACTTC. It encodes CASSSGTGAQETQYF.

The V and J genes are TRBV4-1 and TRBJ1-5, with D tentatively TRBD1 (5 bases). The CDR3 extends over 16 amino acids. Germline V gene data show CDR1 as MGHRA and CDR2 as YSYEKL. V lost 2 bases and J 5 bases, leaving 16 bases between the germline ends. The CDR3 region is CASSQQKGFVDQPQHF. The CDR3 DNA reads TGCGCCAGCAGCCAACAAAAGGGGTTCGTCGATCAGCCCCAGCATTTT.